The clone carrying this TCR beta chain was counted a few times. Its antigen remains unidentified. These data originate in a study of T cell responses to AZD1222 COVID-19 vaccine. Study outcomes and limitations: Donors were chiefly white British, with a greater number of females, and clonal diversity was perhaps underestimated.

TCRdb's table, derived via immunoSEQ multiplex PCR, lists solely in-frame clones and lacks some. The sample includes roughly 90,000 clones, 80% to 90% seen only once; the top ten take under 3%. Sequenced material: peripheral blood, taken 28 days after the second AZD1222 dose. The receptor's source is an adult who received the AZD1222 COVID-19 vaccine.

In DNA form, the CDR3 reads TGTGCCAGTAGGCCTGGACTAGCGGGAGGAGCCCTCAACACCGGGGAGCTGTTTTTT. Translating gives CASRPGLAGGALNTGELFF. The chain links TRBV19 to TRBJ2-2; 14 nucleotides match TRBD2. V trimming: 6 bases; J trimming: 2 bases; junction bases outside the gene matches: 11. The length of the CDR3 is 19 residues. Germline CDR1 and CDR2: LNHDA and SQIVND (reference sequence).